The clone carrying this TCR beta chain was counted a few times. Its antigen is unidentified. This sample stems from a study of beta chain features in type 1 diabetes. The study's findings and limits: The study left unresolved whether HLA type influences TCRB rearrangement.

Investigators reverse transcribed all isolated RNA, so they sequenced expressed TCRB transcripts. The protocol was immunoSEQ multiplex PCR, while the TCRdb copy is restricted to in-frame clones and leaves out a portion. The sample shows hundreds of thousands of clones, about 12% of them seen only once. Sequencing was performed on naive CD4+ T cells from blood. The source of this sequence is a man aged 18 to 29 in good health.

CDR3 nucleotides: TGTGCCAGCAGCGGTGCTAGCGGGGGCTCCTACAATGAGCAGTTCTTC. This translates into CASSGASGGSYNEQFF. The rearrangement links TRBV7-2 to TRBJ2-1; 10 bases agree with TRBD2. V was pared by 5 bases and J by 0 bases, with 4 bases of the junction left unmatched. This CDR3 is 16 amino acids long. The germline CDR1 and CDR2 sequences are SGHTA and FQGNSA.